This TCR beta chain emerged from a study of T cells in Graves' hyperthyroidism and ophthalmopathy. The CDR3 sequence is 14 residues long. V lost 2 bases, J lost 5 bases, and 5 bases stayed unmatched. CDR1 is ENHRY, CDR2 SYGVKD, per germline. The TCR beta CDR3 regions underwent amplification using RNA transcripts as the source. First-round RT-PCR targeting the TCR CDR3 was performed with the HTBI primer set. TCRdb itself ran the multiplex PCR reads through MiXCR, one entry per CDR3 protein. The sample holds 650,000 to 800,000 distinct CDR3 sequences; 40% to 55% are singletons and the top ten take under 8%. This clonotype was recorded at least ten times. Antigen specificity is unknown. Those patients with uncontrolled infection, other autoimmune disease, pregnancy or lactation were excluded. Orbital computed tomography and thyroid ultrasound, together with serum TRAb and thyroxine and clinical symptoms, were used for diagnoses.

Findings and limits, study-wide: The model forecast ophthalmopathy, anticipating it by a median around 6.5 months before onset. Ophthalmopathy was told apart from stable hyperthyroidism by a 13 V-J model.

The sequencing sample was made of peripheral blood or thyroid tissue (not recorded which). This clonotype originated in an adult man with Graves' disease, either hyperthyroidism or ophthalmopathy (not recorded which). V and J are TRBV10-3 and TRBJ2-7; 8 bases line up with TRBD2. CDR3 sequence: CAISEGRGADEQYF. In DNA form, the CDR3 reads TGTGCCATCAGTGAGGGGCGGGGGGCCGACGAGCAGTACTTC.